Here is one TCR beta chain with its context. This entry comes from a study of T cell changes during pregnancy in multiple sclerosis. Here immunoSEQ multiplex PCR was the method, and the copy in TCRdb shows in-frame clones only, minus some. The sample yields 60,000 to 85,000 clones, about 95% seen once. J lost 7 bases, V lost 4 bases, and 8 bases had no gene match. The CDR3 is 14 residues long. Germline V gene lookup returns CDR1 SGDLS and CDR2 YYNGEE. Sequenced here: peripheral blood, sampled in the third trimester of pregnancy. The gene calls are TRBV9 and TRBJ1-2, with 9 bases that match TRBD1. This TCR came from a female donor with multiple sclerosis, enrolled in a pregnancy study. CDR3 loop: CASSSGDRAFGYTF. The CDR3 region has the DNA TGTGCCAGCAGCTCCGGGGACAGGGCATTTGGCTACACCTTC. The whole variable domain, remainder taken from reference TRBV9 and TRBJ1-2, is DSGVTQTPKHLITATGQRVTLRCSPRSGDLSVYWYQQSLDQGLQFLIQYYNGEERAKGNILERFSAQQFPDLHSELNLSSLELGDSALYFCASSSGDRAFGYTFGSGTRLTVV.